A single sample gave rise to the 22 T cell receptor beta chains below, sequenced in a study of shared clonotypes between healthy human individuals. Method: immunoSEQ multiplex PCR; TCRdb's copy keeps in-frame clones and lacks some. The profile shows over a million clones, around 76% of them singletons. Sequencing was performed on memory CD4+ T cells sorted from blood. Stated subset: CD45RA-negative fraction. Source of these receptors: a man aged 18 to 35 in good health.

This clone was seen just once. This sample includes further DNA sequences coding for the same CDR3. The gene calls are TRBV30 and TRBJ1-6, with D uncertain. The CDR3 loop spans 12 amino acids. Germline values: CDR1 GTSNPN, CDR2 SVGIG (reference sequence). The V gene lost 3 bases and the J gene lost 7 bases, with 7 bases spanning the gap. The CDR3 DNA follows: TGTGCCTGGAGGGACGGGAATTCACCCCTCCACTTT. It yields the protein CAWRDGNSPLHF.

The rearrangement joins TRBV9 to TRBJ1-2, with a weak D call TRBD1 (5 bases). Trimming stripped 4 bases from V and 8 bases from J, with 15 bases between. Germline CDR1 reads SGDLS; CDR2 reads YYNGEE. The CDR3 length is 13 residues. The CDR3 nucleotides read TGTGCCAGCAGCCCTATCGGGGGTAGGGGCTACACCTTC. Amino acid sequence: CASSPIGGRGYTF.

As concerns this clone: This sample also contains other DNA sequences that code for the same CDR3. The genes are TRBV29-1 and TRBJ1-1; D unclear. Trimming pared 1 base from V and 3 bases from J, leaving 9 bases between. The CDR3 totals 13 residues. CDR1 is SQVTM, CDR2 ANQGSEA, per germline. The CDR3 reads CSVEGLGYTEAFF. CDR3 nucleotide sequence: TGCAGCGTTGAAGGGTTGGGTTACACTGAAGCTTTCTTT.

V gene TRBV9 combines with J gene TRBJ2-2; 8 bases agree with TRBD1. With V trimmed by 3 bases and J by 4 bases, 5 bases remained unmatched. The CDR3 totals 15 residues. Germline-derived CDR1 and CDR2 are SGDLS and YYNGEE. CDR3 region: CASSGPQGATGELFF. The CDR3 nucleotides are TGTGCCAGCAGCGGGCCCCAGGGGGCCACCGGGGAGCTGTTTTTT.

The chain carries TRBV4-1 and TRBJ2-3; no firm D call. The CDR3 runs to 14 residues. With 0 bases removed from V and 0 bases from J, the gap between germline ends came to 4 bases. Germline V gene lookup returns CDR1 MGHRA and CDR2 YSYEKL. CDR3 nucleotide sequence: TGCGCCAGCAGCCAAGATGTTAGCACAGATACGCAGTATTTT. It is translated as CASSQDVSTDTQYF.

The chain uses TRBV28 and TRBJ1-5, with TRBD1 matching 7 bases. The V gene end was trimmed by 4 bases and the J gene end by 1 base; junction bases not matched to a gene: 10. Germline CDR1 is MDHEN and CDR2 is SYDVKM. This CDR3 spans 17 amino acids. The CDR3 DNA follows: TGTGCCAGCAGTTCCCTGACAGGGAAGAAGAGCAATCAGCCCCAGCATTTT. It yields the protein CASSSLTGKKSNQPQHF.

This clone is a singleton in its sample. The chain carries TRBV30 and TRBJ1-1; D unclear. Germline CDR1 reads GTSNPN; CDR2 reads SVGIG (reference sequence). The CDR3 extends over 12 amino acids. V was clipped by 0 bases and J by 5 bases, with 7 bases between them. This CDR3 reads CAWSVGRTEAFF. The CDR3, as DNA: TGTGCCTGGAGTGTAGGGAGGACTGAAGCTTTCTTT.

This clone occurred many times. V gene TRBV10-2 combines with J gene TRBJ2-5; 10 bases match TRBD2. This CDR3 has 13 residues. J gave up 5 bases and V 10 bases, and 7 bases lay outside the gene matches. Germline CDR1 is WSHSY and CDR2 is SAAADI. The CDR3: CATRAGGTETQYF. The CDR3 DNA follows: TGCGCCACCCGAGCGGGAGGGACGGAGACCCAGTACTTC.

This clone has just a few counts. The same CDR3 also results from other DNA sequences found in this sample. V is TRBV18 and J is TRBJ2-3; D is unclear. The ends were cut back, 2 bases at V and 4 bases at J, with 4 bases in the middle. CDR1 is KGHSH, CDR2 LQKENI, per germline. CDR3 length equals 12 residues. CDR3 in DNA: TGTGCCAGCTCACCAGGTGCAGATACGCAGTATTTT. Encoded protein: CASSPGADTQYF.

V is TRBV6-1 and J is TRBJ2-1; D is uncertain. CDR1 and CDR2 (germline): MNHNS, SASEGT. The CDR3 has 14 residues. V was cut by 3 bases and J by 3 bases, with 9 bases left in between. CDR3 residues: CASSDQSNYNEQFF. The CDR3 DNA is TGTGCCAGCAGTGACCAGTCCAACTACAATGAGCAGTTCTTC.

There are many counts of this clone. The genes are TRBV5-1 and TRBJ2-1; tentatively, D is TRBD2 (5 bases). This CDR3 has 15 residues. Germline V gene data show CDR1 as SGHRS and CDR2 as YFSETQ. Between the trimmed V and J ends, which lost 7 bases and 0 bases, there was a span of 14 bases. The CDR3: CASSGGVGSYNEQFF. The CDR3 nucleotides read TGCGCCAGCTCTGGAGGTGTTGGCTCCTACAATGAGCAGTTCTTC.

This clone was recorded once. The V and J genes are TRBV7-6 and TRBJ1-1; D remains unclear. The CDR3 is made up of 13 amino acids. Germline-derived CDR1 and CDR2 are SGHVS and FNYEAQ. Between the trimmed V and J ends, which lost 1 base and 7 bases, there was a span of 10 bases. The CDR3 region has the DNA TGTGCCAGCAGCTTAGAGCTCAGCCGTGAAGCTTTCTTT. It translates to CASSLELSREAFF.

Points on this clone: Other DNA sequences from this sample encode an identical CDR3 as well. The chain joins TRBV7-9 to TRBJ1-2; a weak D match, TRBD1 (5 bases). The CDR3 contains 12 residues. Trimming pared 1 base from V and 8 bases from J, leaving 8 bases between. The germline V gene encodes CDR1 SEHNR and CDR2 FQNEAQ (reference sequence). DNA of the CDR3: TGTGCCAGCAGCTTAGTGGAGGGGGGCTACACCTTC. It is translated as CASSLVEGGYTF.

The J gene is TRBJ1-1, the V gene TRBV5-4, with a weak D call TRBD1 (6 bases). The CDR3 has 15 amino acids. In germline, CDR1 is SGHNT, CDR2 YYREEE (reference sequence). Trimming removed 4 bases from V and 2 bases from J, with 15 bases in between. Here the CDR3 DNA reads TGTGCCAGCAGCCCGGGGGGGGCGATTAACACTGAAGCTTTCTTT. Its translation: CASSPGGAINTEAFF.

The V and J genes are TRBV13 and TRBJ1-2, with D possibly being TRBD1 (5 bases). Trimming stripped 1 base from V and 3 bases from J, with 9 bases between. This CDR3 region has 14 residues. Germline-derived CDR1 and CDR2 are PRHDT and FYEKMQ (reference sequence). CDR3 coding DNA: TGTGCCAGCAGCTTAGTGGGGGTACACTATGGCTACACCTTC. Protein sequence: CASSLVGVHYGYTF.

The CDR3 nucleotides are TGTGCCAGCAGTGAAACAGAGAGTAGCGGGGGTTTCACCGGGGAGCTGTTTTTT. It specifies CASSETESSGGFTGELFF. This chain uses TRBV25-1 with TRBJ2-2; 9 positions agree with TRBD2. CDR1 is MGHDK, CDR2 SYGVNS, per germline. J lost 4 bases, V lost 2 bases, and 11 bases had no gene match. The CDR3 contains 18 residues.

The V gene is TRBV6-9, the J gene TRBJ2-3; a weak D match, TRBD2 (6 bases). The CDR3 covers 13 residues. Per the germline V gene, CDR1 is MNHGY and CDR2 is SVAAGI. Between the trimmed V and J ends, which lost 8 bases and 0 bases, there was a span of 9 bases. The CDR3 DNA reads as TGTGCCAGCCTAGCGTATAGCACAGATACGCAGTATTTT. Protein sequence: CASLAYSTDTQYF.

V and J are TRBV5-1 and TRBJ2-5, with D unclear. The CDR3 contains 12 residues. V was pared by 4 bases and J by 4 bases, with 8 bases between. From germline, CDR1 is SGHRS and CDR2 YFSETQ. The CDR3 bases are TGCGCCAGCAGCAAGGCAGCAGAGACCCAGTACTTC. Its translation is CASSKAAETQYF. The entire variable domain, with the rest obtained from reference TRBV5-1 and TRBJ2-5, is as follows: KAGVTQTPRYLIKTRGQQVTLSCSPISGHRSVSWYQQTPGQGLQFLFEYFSETQRNKGNFPGRFSGRQFSNSRSEMNVSTLELGDSALYLCASSKAAETQYFGPGTRLLVL.

CDR3 DNA: TGTGCCAGTAGTAGGGCAGACACGAGGAACACCGGGGAGCTGTTTTTT. This encodes CASSRADTRNTGELFF. This chain connects TRBV19 to TRBJ2-2; D is unclear. V was pared by 4 bases and J by 1 base, with 13 bases between. CDR1 and CDR2 (germline): LNHDA, SQIVND (reference sequence). This CDR3 has 16 amino acids.

This clone was detected only a few times. The V call is TRBV28, the J call TRBJ2-7, with D unclear. The CDR3 loop spans 13 amino acids. The germline V gene encodes CDR1 MDHEN and CDR2 SYDVKM. The germline V and J ends were trimmed by 6 bases and 2 bases, with 11 bases remaining between them. The CDR3 loop is CASRSSPAYEQYF. The CDR3, as DNA: TGTGCCAGCAGGTCCTCCCCCGCCTACGAGCAGTACTTC.

The chain links TRBV2 to TRBJ2-5; the D is unclear. The CDR3 is made up of 10 amino acids. The germline V gene has CDR1 SNHLY and CDR2 FYNNEI. V dropped 5 bases and J dropped 5 bases, with 3 bases sitting between them. The CDR3 region has the DNA TGTGCCAGCAGTCCGGAGACCCAGTACTTC. Amino acid sequence: CASSPETQYF.

The chain carries TRBV30 and TRBJ2-1; 11 bases are shared with TRBD2. The junction had 7 bases not matched to a gene; V was cut back by 4 bases and J by 5 bases. CDR1 and CDR2 (germline): GTSNPN, SVGIG (reference sequence). The CDR3 has 15 residues. The CDR3 sequence is CAWIPPSGRNNEQFF. CDR3 sequence (DNA): TGTGCCTGGATCCCACCTAGCGGGAGGAACAATGAGCAGTTCTTC.